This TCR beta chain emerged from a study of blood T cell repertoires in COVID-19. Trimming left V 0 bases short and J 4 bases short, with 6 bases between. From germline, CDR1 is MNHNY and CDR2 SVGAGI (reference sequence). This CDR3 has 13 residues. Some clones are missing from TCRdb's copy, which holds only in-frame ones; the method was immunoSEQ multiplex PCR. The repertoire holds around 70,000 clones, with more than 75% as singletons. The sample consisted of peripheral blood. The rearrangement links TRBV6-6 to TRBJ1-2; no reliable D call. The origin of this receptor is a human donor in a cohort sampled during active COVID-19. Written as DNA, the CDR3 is TGTGCCAGCAGTTACTCGTCCAGCTATGGCTACACCTTC. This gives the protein CASSYSSSYGYTF.